Listed below are T cell receptor beta chains from one sample, sequenced in a study of blood T cell repertoires in COVID-19. Sequencing was performed with immunoSEQ multiplex PCR; in TCRdb, only in-frame clones are kept and a portion is missing. The table lists under 300,000 clones, 82% of them singletons. Sequences were obtained from peripheral blood. All receptors come from an older woman with active or convalescent COVID-19. The CDR3 runs from the conserved cysteine through the conserved F or W. A D gene is named only where the DNA matches it firmly. Only part of the rows carry a size: once, few, many, or a class if the clone is expanded.

d_gene,v_gene,j_gene,abundance,CDR3aa,CDR3nt
NA,TRBV18,TRBJ1-5,NA,CASSPVQGNQPQHF,TGTGCCAGCTCACCAGTGCAGGGAAATCAGCCCCAGCATTTT
TRBD2,TRBV7-3,TRBJ2-5,NA,CASSYQRGGGETQYF,TGTGCCAGCAGCTATCAGCGGGGGGGAGGAGAGACCCAGTACTTC
TRBD1,TRBV6-5,TRBJ1-2,NA,CASSQDRGIYGYTF,TGTGCCAGCAGCCAGGACAGGGGGATCTATGGCTACACCTTC
NA,TRBV5-3,TRBJ2-7,NA,CARVGVPRREQYF,TGTGCCAGAGTAGGGGTTCCCCGAAGGGAGCAGTACTTC
TRBD1,TRBV9,TRBJ2-1,NA,CASSATGVNEQFF,TGTGCCAGCAGCGCCACAGGGGTCAATGAGCAGTTCTTC
NA,TRBV12-5,TRBJ2-7,NA,CASGLGGGGSTYEQYF,TGTGCTAGTGGTTTGGGGGGCGGGGGCTCCACCTACGAGCAGTACTTC
NA,TRBV12-3/TRBV12-4,TRBJ1-1,NA,CASSHRGFSEAFF,TGTGCCAGCAGTCACCGAGGGTTTTCTGAAGCTTTCTTT
TRBD2,TRBV6-6,TRBJ2-1,NA,CASSLRLAGGYNEQFF,TGTGCCAGCAGTCTACGACTAGCGGGGGGGTACAATGAGCAGTTCTTC
TRBD2,TRBV6-5,TRBJ2-3,NA,CASRNGGVLPDTQYF,TGTGCCAGCAGAAACGGGGGGGTGTTGCCAGATACGCAGTATTTT
NA,TRBV6-6,TRBJ2-3,once,CASAFTDTQYF,TGTGCCAGCGCGTTCACAGATACGCAGTATTTT
TRBD2,TRBV2,TRBJ2-1,once,CASSLGLAGTNEQFF,TGTGCCAGCAGTCTCGGACTAGCGGGGACCAATGAGCAGTTCTTC
TRBD2,TRBV6-5,TRBJ2-6,NA,CASSRGGGGANVLTF,TGTGCCAGCAGCCGCGGGGGGGGCGGGGCCAACGTCCTGACTTTC
NA,TRBV19,TRBJ1-1,NA,CASRVAGGEAFF,TGTGCCAGTAGAGTGGCGGGGGGGGAAGCTTTCTTT
NA,TRBV29-1,TRBJ1-4,few,CSVGGGRDRKLFF,TGCAGCGTTGGGGGTGGGAGGGATAGAAAACTGTTTTTT
TRBD1,TRBV6-1,TRBJ1-1,few,CASSEGRGRGTEAFF,TGTGCCAGCAGTGAAGGGAGGGGGCGCGGCACTGAAGCTTTCTTT
NA,TRBV19,TRBJ1-6,few,CASSLLDTVNSPLHF,TGTGCCAGTAGCCTCTTGGACACGGTCAATTCACCCCTCCACTTT